What follows describes a single T cell receptor (beta chain). Its antigen is currently not known. No much larger clonotype is one base removed from it; base qualities were not supplied. This sample is part of a study of brain T cells in children with intractable seizures (dated by TCRdb to the early 2020s). Some background on the complete study: A NanoString immunology panel was first used to screen resected brain tissue from about 53 pediatric epilepsy surgery cases for immune gene transcripts. About 70% of the 12 selected surgery cases also had pre-surgery blood sequenced, which left four cases with brain tissue only.

From the cysteine through the phenylalanine, the CDR3 covers 14 amino acids. The sequence is cut down to CDR3 DNA, 42 bases in frame from base 1. Trimming takes 6 bases from V and 5 bases from J, and the germline ends sit 14 bases apart. From the germline V gene, CDR1 is MNHEY and CDR2 is SVGAGI. Sample time point, as interpreted from the label and publication: blood from clinic visit 5 months post-surgery; TSC patient then seizure free. Surgery cases with the highest brain T cell transcript signatures were selected for TCR beta chain sequencing of brain tissue and, where available, blood. Before surgery, the patients had been given at least one anti-epileptic drug. TCR-sequenced patients were children with drug-resistant epilepsy due to tuberous sclerosis complex, focal cortical dysplasia, Rasmussen encephalitis or hemimegalencephaly. The Monarch genomic DNA purification kit was used to extract bulk genomic DNA from unsorted brain tissue and whole blood.

TCR beta chain sequences were generated from genomic DNA using the immunoSEQ assay. As for the original processing: CDR3 sequences that did not begin with the conserved framework cysteine at position 104 were removed manually. To get clonality, the normalized Shannon's Diversity Index was subtracted from one, giving values from 0 (maximal diversity) to 1 (oligoclonal). To check whether a given CDR3 had different frequencies in two samples, for example brain versus blood, chi-squared comparison-of-proportions tests were used. Public clonotypes were identified by searching immuneACCESS, and similarity to known antiviral clonotypes was assessed with the VDJdb browser. TCRdb mirrors the immuneACCESS table, restricted to in-frame sequences. Some clones are absent from its copies; in checked studies, under half trace to an unresolved V gene, and the reason for the others is unknown. The DNA gave D and trimming, while V, J and clone size come from that table. Counted in this sample were about 340,000 clones; about 94% of them appeared once. The top ten clones comprise under 7% of the sample.

Findings and caveats that apply to the study as a whole: Because sequencing depth was different between pre-surgery and post-surgery blood, clones absent from the pre-surgery sample may reflect undersampling. The patients' HCMV serostatus was not known, and viral specificity was inferred solely from CDR3 sequence similarity.

The sequence came from a boy less than two years old with tuberous sclerosis and intractable seizures. The sequence is built from TRBV6-5 and TRBJ1-5; the D gene identity is not certain. The specimen was peripheral blood, collected less than 6 months after surgery. The DNA is TGTGCCAGCAGCTTTCATCCTTATTATCAGCCCCAGCATTTT. This translates into CASSFHPYYQPQHF.